A selection of T cell receptor beta chains follows, all from one sample in a study of beta chain features in type 1 diabetes. TCRdb keeps only in-frame clones here, not all; method: immunoSEQ multiplex PCR. Seen here are 400,000 or so clones, around 10% observed once, and the top ten hold 0.55% to 0.75%. The sample consisted of central memory CD4+ T cells from blood. Every receptor here comes from a young man with type 1 diabetes. Both conserved end residues are part of each CDR3.

V	CDR3
TRBV13	CASSLGQGTDTQYF
TRBV27	CASSSYGELFF
TRBV19	CASSIGQGVAKNIQYF
TRBV28	CASSRIQGTEAFF
TRBV11-1	CASSRRGGETQYF
TRBV13	CASSSRTGGGYEQYF
TRBV2	CASRDDSTPSRETQYF
TRBV14	CASSPMAARLVEQFF
TRBV7-2	CASSPSTENQEQFF
TRBV7-9	CASSVMQEDYGYTF
TRBV2	CASRTDINTEAFF
TRBV27	CASSLRRNEKLFF
TRBV19	CASRSGQGDYGYTF
TRBV7-6	CASSLEGRGGYTF
TRBV9	CASSLTGDQPQHF
TRBV6-1	CASSLRDRSGYTF
TRBV28	CASRTGGTEAFF
TRBV2	CASSLSALAGGLGETQYF
TRBV7-2	CASSLVGVGFNTEAFF
TRBV30	CAWNRGQSYNEQFF
TRBV5-1	CASSFNGQGVDEQYF
TRBV7-2	CASGSYNSPLHF